The 13 T cell receptor beta chains in this list originate from one sample, sequenced in a study of cytomegalovirus exposure and HLA in healthy donors. Libraries were prepared by immunoSEQ multiplex PCR; TCRdb keeps only in-frame clonotypes and omits some of them. This sample has about 170,000 clones, with about nine tenths found just once. Sequenced: PBMCs. The origin of the receptors is a man younger than 35 in good health and CMV-seropositive.

The table lists this clone with a few counts. The V gene is TRBV5-1, the J gene TRBJ2-7, with 7 bases matching TRBD1. With V trimmed by 4 bases and J by 5 bases, 18 bases remained unmatched. There are 17 residues in the CDR3. CDR1 is SGHRS and CDR2 is YFSETQ in the germline V gene. CDR3 sequence (DNA): TGCGCCAGCAGCCAAGCCACAGGGGACCGGCCGGGGAACGAGCAGTACTTC. It encodes CASSQATGDRPGNEQYF.

J is TRBJ2-5 and V is TRBV5-1; D possibly corresponds to TRBD1 (6 bases). V was pared by 4 bases and J by 1 base, with 17 bases between. The length of the CDR3 is 16 residues. The germline gives CDR1 SGHRS, CDR2 YFSETQ. The CDR3 coding sequence is TGCGCCAGCAGCCCACTACATTTGGGGGCCCAAGAGACCCAGTACTTC. Translated: CASSPLHLGAQETQYF.

J is TRBJ2-1 and V is TRBV5-6; the match to TRBD2 covers 10 bases. The CDR3 is 15 amino acids. The V and J ends lost 9 bases and 7 bases, in that order; junction bases with no gene match: 13. CDR1 and CDR2 (germline): SGHDT, YYEEEE. CDR3 nucleotides: TGTGCCACCACGTCCCTAGCGGGAGTTCAGAATGAGCAGTTCTTC. Translation gives CATTSLAGVQNEQFF.

The J gene is TRBJ2-7, the V gene TRBV4-2; D unresolved. Per the germline V gene, CDR1 is LGHNA and CDR2 is YNFKEQ. V dropped 0 bases and J dropped 3 bases, with 9 bases sitting between them. The CDR3 has 14 amino acids. CDR3 sequence: CASSQERSNYEQYF. The DNA for the CDR3 is TGTGCCAGCAGCCAAGAGCGTTCGAACTACGAGCAGTACTTC.

This chain joins TRBV7-9 and TRBJ1-4; perhaps TRBD1 as D (5 bases). The CDR3 totals 14 residues. Trimming left V 0 bases short and J 7 bases short, with 9 bases between. Germline V gene sequence: CDR1 SEHNR, CDR2 FQNEAQ (reference sequence). The CDR3 DNA is TGTGCCAGCAGCTTAGCAGGGGAGGGTGAAAAACTGTTTTTT. It encodes CASSLAGEGEKLFF.

The chain couples TRBV4-1 to TRBJ2-7; the match to TRBD2 covers 9 bases. The CDR3 loop spans 15 amino acids. Germline V gene sequence: CDR1 MGHRA, CDR2 YSYEKL. Trimming removed 2 bases from V and 3 bases from J; junction bases left unmatched: 5. DNA of the CDR3: TGCGCCAGCAGCCAACCGCTAGCGGGAATCTACGAGCAGTACTTC. Its translation is CASSQPLAGIYEQYF.

The rearrangement joins TRBV2 to TRBJ2-7; 11 bases match TRBD1. This CDR3 is 14 amino acids long. With 6 bases clipped from V and 2 bases from J, the junction kept 3 bases outside the gene matches. Germline CDR1 is SNHLY and CDR2 is FYNNEI. DNA of the CDR3: TGTGCCAGCAGCCTGGGACAGGGGGCCTACGAGCAGTACTTC. It is translated as CASSLGQGAYEQYF.

The chain combines TRBV27 with TRBJ2-6; TRBD1 matches 10 bases. The length of the CDR3 is 17 residues. CDR1 is MNHEY and CDR2 is SMNVEV in the germline V gene (reference sequence). The V gene end was trimmed by 2 bases and the J gene end by 3 bases; junction bases not matched to a gene: 4. CDR3 DNA: TGTGCCAGCAGTTTAAGACAGGGGGCGCTTGGGGCCAACGTCCTGACTTTC. Translated, it gives CASSLRQGALGANVLTF.

The rearrangement links TRBV5-6 to TRBJ2-7; D is undetermined. V was trimmed by 7 bases and J by 2 bases, leaving 13 bases between them. CDR1 is SGHDT, CDR2 YYEEEE, per germline. The CDR3 is 13 amino acids. The CDR3 spells CASRSLKAYEQYF. CDR3 coding DNA: TGTGCCAGCCGGAGTTTAAAGGCCTACGAGCAGTACTTC.

This clone was recorded only once. Here the CDR3 reads CASSRTLTAGAYGYTF. Written as DNA, the CDR3 is TGTGCCAGCAGTCGGACCCTAACGGCGGGTGCCTATGGCTACACCTTC. The genes are TRBV2 and TRBJ1-2; D not certain. V shed 5 bases and J shed 4 bases, with 20 bases lying between them. CDR3 length: 16 residues. Germline CDR1 SNHLY, CDR2 FYNNEI. Full variable domain (missing parts from reference TRBV2 and TRBJ1-2): EPEVTQTPSHQVTQMGQEVILRCVPISNHLYFYWYRQILGQKVEFLVSFYNNEISEKSEIFDDQFSVERPDGSNFTLKIRSTKLEDSAMYFCASSRTLTAGAYGYTFGSGTRLTVV.

This clone showed up just a few times. The chain joins TRBV2 to TRBJ2-7, with TRBD2 matching over 11 bases. Germline V gene sequence: CDR1 SNHLY, CDR2 FYNNEI. The CDR3 is made up of 14 amino acids. J lost 1 base, V lost 6 bases, and 2 bases had no gene match. CDR3 amino acids: CASRGLAESYEQYF. The CDR3 DNA reads TGTGCCAGCAGGGGACTAGCGGAGTCCTACGAGCAGTACTTC.

V usage is TRBV7-9 and J usage is TRBJ2-5; 7 nucleotides match TRBD2. CDR3 length: 14 residues. Losses at the gene ends were 4 bases for V and 2 bases for J; bases not matched to a gene: 4. Germline lookup yields CDR1 SEHNR and CDR2 FQNEAQ (reference sequence). CDR3 protein: CASSSGLYQETQYF. CDR3 nucleotides: TGTGCCAGCAGCTCGGGACTATATCAAGAGACCCAGTACTTC.

The chain joins TRBV7-9 to TRBJ2-1; TRBD2 aligns across 8 bases. Germline loops: CDR1 SEHNR, CDR2 FQNEAQ (reference sequence). The CDR3 is 16 amino acids. After removal of 4 bases from V and 6 bases from J, the junction contained 11 bases not matched to a gene. CDR3 in amino acids: CASSSLTSGPTNEQFF. Here the CDR3 DNA reads TGTGCCAGCAGCTCCCTCACTAGCGGTCCCACCAATGAGCAGTTCTTC.